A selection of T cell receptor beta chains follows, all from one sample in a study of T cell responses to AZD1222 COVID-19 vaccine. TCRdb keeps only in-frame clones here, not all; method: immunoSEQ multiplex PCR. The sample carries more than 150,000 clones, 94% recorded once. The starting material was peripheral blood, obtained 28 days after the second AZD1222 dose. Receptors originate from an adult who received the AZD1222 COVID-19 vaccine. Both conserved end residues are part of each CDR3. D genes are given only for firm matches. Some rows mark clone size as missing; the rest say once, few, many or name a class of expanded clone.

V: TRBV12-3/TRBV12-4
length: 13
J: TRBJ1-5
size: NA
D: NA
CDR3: CASSLTSDQPQHF
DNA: TGTGCCAGCAGTTTAACGAGCGATCAGCCCCAGCATTTT

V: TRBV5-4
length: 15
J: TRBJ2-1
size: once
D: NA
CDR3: CASSRRQTTYNEQFF
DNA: TGTGCCAGCAGCCGACGACAGACTACCTACAATGAGCAGTTCTTC

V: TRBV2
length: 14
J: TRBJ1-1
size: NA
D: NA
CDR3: CASRRETGSLGAFF
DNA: TGTGCCAGCAGGAGGGAAACAGGGAGCTTGGGAGCTTTCTTT

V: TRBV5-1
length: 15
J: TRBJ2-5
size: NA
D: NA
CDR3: CASSLQIQGQETQYF
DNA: TGCGCCAGCAGCTTGCAAATCCAGGGGCAAGAGACCCAGTACTTC

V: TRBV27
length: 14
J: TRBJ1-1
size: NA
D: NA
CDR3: CASSLNSDLSEAFF
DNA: TGTGCCAGCAGTTTAAATTCCGATCTCTCTGAAGCTTTCTTT

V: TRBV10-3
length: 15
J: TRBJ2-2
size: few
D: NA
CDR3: CAISPGPPRTGELFF
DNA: TGTGCCATCAGTCCCGGTCCTCCCAGGACCGGGGAGCTGTTTTTT

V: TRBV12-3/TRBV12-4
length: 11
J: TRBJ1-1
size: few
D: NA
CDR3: CASSSGAEAFF
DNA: TGTGCCAGCAGCTCCGGGGCAGAAGCTTTCTTT

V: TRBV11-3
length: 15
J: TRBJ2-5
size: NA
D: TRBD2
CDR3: CASSQRGGAGETQYF
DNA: TGTGCCAGCAGCCAGCGGGGAGGGGCAGGAGAGACCCAGTACTTC

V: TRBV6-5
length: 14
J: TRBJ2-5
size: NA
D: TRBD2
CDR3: CASIPGGGGETQYF
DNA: TGTGCCAGCATTCCCGGGGGGGGAGGAGAGACCCAGTACTTC

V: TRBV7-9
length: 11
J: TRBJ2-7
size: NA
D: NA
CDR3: CASSRNHGQYF
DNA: TGTGCCAGCAGCCGAAACCATGGGCAGTACTTC

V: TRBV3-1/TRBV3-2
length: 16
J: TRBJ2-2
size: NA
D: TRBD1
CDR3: CASSQSGTGATGELFF
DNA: TGTGCCAGCAGCCAGTCCGGGACAGGGGCAACCGGGGAGCTGTTTTTT

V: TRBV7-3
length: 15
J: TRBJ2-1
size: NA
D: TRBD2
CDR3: CASSFDGGTYNEQFF
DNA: TGTGCCAGCAGCTTTGACGGGGGGACCTACAATGAGCAGTTCTTC

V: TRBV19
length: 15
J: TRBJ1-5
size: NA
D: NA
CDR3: CASSIGPYSNQPQHF
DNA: TGTGCCAGTAGTATAGGACCGTATAGCAATCAGCCCCAGCATTTT

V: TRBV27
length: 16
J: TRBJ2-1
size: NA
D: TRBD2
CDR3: CASSLSARGRVDEQFF
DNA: TGTGCCAGCAGTTTATCGGCGCGCGGGAGAGTAGATGAGCAGTTCTTC

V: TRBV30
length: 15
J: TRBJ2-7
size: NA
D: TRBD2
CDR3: CAWGRVAGAWHEQYF
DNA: TGTGCCTGGGGAAGAGTAGCGGGAGCTTGGCACGAGCAGTACTTC

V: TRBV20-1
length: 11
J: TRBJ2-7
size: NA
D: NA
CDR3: CSAPGQNEQYF
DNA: TGCAGTGCACCTGGACAGAACGAGCAGTACTTC

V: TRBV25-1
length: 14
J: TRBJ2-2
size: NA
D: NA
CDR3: CASSELGNTGELFF
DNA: TGTGCCAGCAGTGAATTGGGGAACACCGGGGAGCTGTTTTTT

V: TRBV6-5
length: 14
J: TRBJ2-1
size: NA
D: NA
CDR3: CASSLYGGFNEQFF
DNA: TGTGCCAGCAGTTTATACGGGGGATTCAATGAGCAGTTCTTC

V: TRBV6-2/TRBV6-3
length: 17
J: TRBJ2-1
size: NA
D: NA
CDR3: CASSYSPGPTLYNEQFF
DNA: TGTGCCAGCAGTTACTCTCCAGGGCCGACCCTCTACAATGAGCAGTTCTTC

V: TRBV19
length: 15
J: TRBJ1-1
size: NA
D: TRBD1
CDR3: CACCDRGGRNTEAFF
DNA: TGTGCCTGCTGTGACAGGGGAGGTCGGAACACTGAAGCTTTCTTT

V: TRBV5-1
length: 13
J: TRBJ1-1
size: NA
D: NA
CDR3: CASSLEVGTEAFF
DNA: TGCGCCAGCAGCTTGGAGGTGGGCACTGAAGCTTTCTTT

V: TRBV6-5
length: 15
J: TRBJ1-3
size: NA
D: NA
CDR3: CASSPDSRSGNTIYF
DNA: TGTGCCAGCAGCCCGGACAGCCGCTCTGGAAACACCATATATTTT

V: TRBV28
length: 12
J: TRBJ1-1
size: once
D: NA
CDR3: CASSLPYSEAFF
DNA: TGTGCCAGCAGTTTGCCCTACAGTGAAGCTTTCTTT

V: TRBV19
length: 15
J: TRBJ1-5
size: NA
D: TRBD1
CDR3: CASSTGGNALQPQHF
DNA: TGTGCCAGTAGCACAGGGGGTAACGCGTTACAGCCCCAGCATTTT

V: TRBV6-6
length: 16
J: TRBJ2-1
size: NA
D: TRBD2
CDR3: CASSYSPTSAYNEQFF
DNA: TGTGCCAGCAGTTACTCTCCGACTAGCGCGTACAATGAGCAGTTCTTC

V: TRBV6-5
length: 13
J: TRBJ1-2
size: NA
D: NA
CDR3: CASSTHQGYGYTF
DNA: TGTGCCAGCAGTACCCATCAGGGGTATGGCTACACCTTC

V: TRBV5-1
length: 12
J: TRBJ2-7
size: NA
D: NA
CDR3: CASSLAGSGQYF
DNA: TGCGCCAGCAGCTTGGCAGGGTCCGGGCAGTACTTC

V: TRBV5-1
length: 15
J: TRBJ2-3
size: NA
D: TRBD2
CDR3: CASSTQRGVTDTQYF
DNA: TGCGCCAGCAGCACCCAGCGGGGGGTCACAGATACGCAGTATTTT

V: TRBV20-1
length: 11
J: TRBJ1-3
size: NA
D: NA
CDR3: CSATVKNTIYF
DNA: TGCAGTGCTACTGTGAAGAACACCATATATTTT

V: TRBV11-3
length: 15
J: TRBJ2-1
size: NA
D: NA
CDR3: CASSLDYSSYNEQFF
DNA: TGTGCCAGCAGCTTAGATTACAGCTCCTACAATGAGCAGTTCTTC

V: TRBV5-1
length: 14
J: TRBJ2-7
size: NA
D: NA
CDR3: CASSLVRDPHEQYF
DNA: TGCGCCAGCAGCTTGGTTCGGGATCCCCACGAGCAGTACTTC

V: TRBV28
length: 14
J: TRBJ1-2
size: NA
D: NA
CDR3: CASRGPGLTYGYTF
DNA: TGTGCCAGCAGAGGGCCGGGACTGACCTATGGCTACACCTTC

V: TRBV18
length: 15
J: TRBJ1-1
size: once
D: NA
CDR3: CASSQSIRGSTEAFF
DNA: TGTGCCAGCTCCCAAAGCATACGGGGAAGCACTGAAGCTTTCTTT

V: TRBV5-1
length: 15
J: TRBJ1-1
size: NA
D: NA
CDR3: CASSFGGGGYTEAFF
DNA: TGCGCCAGCAGCTTTGGGGGAGGAGGTTACACTGAAGCTTTCTTT

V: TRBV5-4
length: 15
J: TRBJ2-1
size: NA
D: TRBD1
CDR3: CASSLDRGSYNEQFF
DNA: TGTGCCAGCAGCCTGGACAGGGGAAGTTACAATGAGCAGTTCTTC

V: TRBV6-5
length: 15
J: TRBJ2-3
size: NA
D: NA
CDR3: CASTYSGGGSDTQYF
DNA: TGTGCCAGCACATACTCAGGAGGGGGGTCGGATACGCAGTATTTT

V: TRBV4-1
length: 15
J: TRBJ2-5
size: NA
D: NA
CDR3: CASSQDGDFQETQYF
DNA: TGCGCCAGCAGCCAAGATGGAGACTTCCAAGAGACCCAGTACTTC

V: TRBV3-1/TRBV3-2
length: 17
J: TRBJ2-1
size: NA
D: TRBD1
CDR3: CASSQSSGTASYNEQFF
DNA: TGTGCCAGCAGCCAAAGTTCCGGGACAGCCTCTTACAATGAGCAGTTCTTC

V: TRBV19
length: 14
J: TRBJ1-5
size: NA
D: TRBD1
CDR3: CASSTGTGDQPQHF
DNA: TGTGCCAGTAGTACAGGGACAGGGGATCAGCCCCAGCATTTT

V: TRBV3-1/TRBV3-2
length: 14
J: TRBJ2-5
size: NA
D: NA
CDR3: CASSQGRGEETQYF
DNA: TGTGCCAGCAGCCAAGGCAGGGGAGAAGAGACCCAGTACTTC

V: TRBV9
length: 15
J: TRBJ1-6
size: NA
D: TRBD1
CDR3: CASSSSTGYNSPLHF
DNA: TGTGCCAGCAGCTCATCGACAGGGTATAATTCACCCCTCCACTTT

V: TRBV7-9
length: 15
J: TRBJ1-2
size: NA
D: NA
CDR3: CASSFIGTVNYGYTF
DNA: TGTGCCAGCAGCTTCATCGGGACCGTCAACTATGGCTACACCTTC

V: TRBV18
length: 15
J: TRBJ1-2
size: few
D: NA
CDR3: CASSQLGQFNYGYTF
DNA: TGTGCCAGCTCACAACTCGGACAGTTTAACTATGGCTACACCTTC

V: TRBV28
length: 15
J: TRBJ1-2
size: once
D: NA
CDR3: CASSLSPGQGEGYTF
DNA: TGTGCCAGCAGTCTATCCCCTGGGCAGGGAGAGGGCTACACCTTC

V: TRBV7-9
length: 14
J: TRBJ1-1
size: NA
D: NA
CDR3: CASSPGVGGTEAFF
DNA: TGTGCCAGCAGCCCCGGAGTTGGGGGAACTGAAGCTTTCTTT

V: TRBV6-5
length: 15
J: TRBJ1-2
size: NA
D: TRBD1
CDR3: CASSYSDRGQLGYTF
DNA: TGTGCCAGCAGTTACAGCGACAGGGGTCAATTAGGCTACACCTTC

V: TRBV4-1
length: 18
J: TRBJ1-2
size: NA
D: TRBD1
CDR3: CASSQVIPPGQGIYGYTF
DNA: TGCGCCAGCAGCCAAGTAATACCACCGGGACAGGGGATCTATGGCTACACCTTC

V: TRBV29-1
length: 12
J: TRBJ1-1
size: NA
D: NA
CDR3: CSANREDTEAFF
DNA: TGCAGCGCAAACCGGGAGGACACTGAAGCTTTCTTT

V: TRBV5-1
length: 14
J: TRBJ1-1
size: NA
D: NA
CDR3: CASSLGTVHTEAFF
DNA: TGCGCCAGCAGCCTGGGGACGGTCCACACTGAAGCTTTCTTT

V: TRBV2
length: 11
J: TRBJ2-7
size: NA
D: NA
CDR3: CASSERNEQYF
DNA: TGTGCCAGCAGTGAGCGGAACGAGCAGTACTTC

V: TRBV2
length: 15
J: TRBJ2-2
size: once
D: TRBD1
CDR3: CASRSDRLNTGELFF
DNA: TGTGCCAGCAGATCGGACAGGCTAAACACCGGGGAGCTGTTTTTT

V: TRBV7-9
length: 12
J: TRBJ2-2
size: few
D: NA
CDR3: CAGYRVAGELFF
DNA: TGTGCCGGCTACAGGGTCGCCGGGGAGCTGTTTTTT

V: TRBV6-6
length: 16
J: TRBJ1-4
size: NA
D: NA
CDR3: CASSYSKGRPGEKLFF
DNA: TGTGCCAGCAGTTACTCGAAGGGGAGACCGGGTGAAAAACTGTTTTTT

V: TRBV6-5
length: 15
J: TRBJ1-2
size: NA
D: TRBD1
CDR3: CASSQITGTGGVYTF
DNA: TGTGCCAGCAGTCAAATTACCGGGACAGGGGGCGTCTACACCTTC

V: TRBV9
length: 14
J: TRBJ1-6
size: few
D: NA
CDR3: CASGGDRRNSPLHF
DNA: TGTGCCAGCGGAGGAGACAGGCGTAATTCACCCCTCCACTTT